This TCR beta chain was recovered during a study of CD8 T cells in ankylosing spondylitis. This clonotype was counted at least ten times. Its antigen remains unknown. Germline V lookup: CDR1 SNHLY, CDR2 FYNNEI. CDR3 length: 17 amino acids. Trimming stripped 3 bases from V and 12 bases from J, with 27 bases between. Construction of TCR beta libraries was performed using quantitative 5'-RACE with molecular barcodes. TCRdb reprocessed the 5' RACE reads with MiXCR, giving one entry per CDR3 protein. The data hold some 130,000 distinct CDR3 sequences, with 5.5% to 7.5% observed a single time. Study-wide results and limits: Characteristic of ankylosing spondylitis blood, it appeared, was a TCR beta motif comprising about eight highly homologous variants. From matched ankylosing spondylitis synovial fluid, disease-linked clones were reportedly recovered at significantly enriched levels. Both synovial fluid and blood in reactive arthritis had previously been reported to carry some motif variants.

The clonotype comes from a female donor with ankylosing spondylitis or in good health (not recorded which). The gene calls are TRBV2 and TRBJ2-4; tentatively, D is TRBD1 (6 bases). The sequenced material came from blood, either unsorted or a sorted T cell fraction (not recorded which). The CDR3 reads CASSDIRGPGEDIGQYF. The CDR3 DNA reads as TGTGCCAGCAGTGATATTAGGGGTCCAGGGGAAGATATTGGTCAGTACTTC.